These T cell receptor beta chains were read from a single sample in a study of cytomegalovirus exposure and HLA in healthy donors. TCRdb keeps only in-frame clones here, not all; method: immunoSEQ multiplex PCR. Seen here are hundreds of thousands of clones, approximately 80% observed once, and the top ten hold over 12%. The material sequenced was PBMCs. These receptors all come from a woman aged 30 to 39 in good health and CMV-seropositive. CDR3s include the opening cysteine and the closing phenylalanine or tryptophan. The D gene is left open where the match is weak. Clone size is stated in some rows and not others, as once, few, many or a class when expanded.

J,D,V,size,CDR3,DNA
TRBJ2-7,TRBD2,TRBV4-3,NA,CASSQAPSGSSYEQYF,TGCGCCAGCAGCCAAGCCCCTAGCGGATCTTCCTACGAGCAGTACTTC
TRBJ1-4,NA,TRBV7-9,NA,CASSLSGPREKLFF,TGTGCCAGCAGCCTCAGCGGTCCTAGGGAAAAACTGTTTTTT
TRBJ2-7,NA,TRBV28,NA,CASSLPGQSAYEQYF,TGTGCCAGCAGTTTGCCCGGACAGAGTGCCTACGAGCAGTACTTC
TRBJ1-4,NA,TRBV30,NA,CAWDTGGSNEKLFF,TGTGCCTGGGACACCGGGGGATCTAATGAAAAACTGTTTTTT
TRBJ2-3,NA,TRBV29-1,NA,CSDGSDTQYF,TGCAGCGACGGATCAGATACGCAGTATTTT
TRBJ1-1,TRBD1,TRBV18,few,CAGSSGQGLDTEAFF,TGTGCCGGTTCATCGGGACAGGGCCTAGACACTGAAGCTTTCTTT
TRBJ2-6,NA,TRBV5-1,NA,CASSLERGTSGANVLTF,TGCGCCAGCAGCTTGGAGAGGGGAACTTCTGGGGCCAACGTCCTGACTTTC
TRBJ1-4,NA,TRBV28,once,CASKFVGQTTNEKLFF,TGTGCCAGTAAGTTTGTCGGCCAAACAACTAATGAAAAACTGTTTTTT
TRBJ1-2,NA,TRBV7-8,once,CASSLAGTYGYTF,TGTGCCAGCAGCTTAGCGGGGACCTATGGCTACACCTTC
TRBJ2-1,TRBD1,TRBV6-4,NA,CASSDFDRGSYNEQFF,TGTGCCAGCAGTGACTTCGACAGGGGTTCCTACAATGAGCAGTTCTTC
TRBJ2-6,TRBD1,TRBV28,NA,CASSSPGTGLSGANVLTF,TGTGCCAGCAGTAGCCCCGGGACAGGGCTCTCTGGGGCCAACGTCCTGACTTTC
TRBJ1-1,NA,TRBV10-3,NA,CAITRQENTEAFF,TGTGCCATCACTAGACAGGAGAACACTGAAGCTTTCTTT
TRBJ1-1,TRBD1,TRBV27,NA,CASSFADRVNTEAFF,TGTGCCAGCAGTTTTGCGGACAGGGTGAACACTGAAGCTTTCTTT
TRBJ1-5,NA,TRBV15,NA,CATSRDRWDQPQHF,TGTGCCACCAGCAGAGATCGGTGGGATCAGCCCCAGCATTTT
TRBJ1-1,NA,TRBV29-1,few,CSAIGTAMNTEAFF,TGCAGCGCCATAGGCACCGCAATGAACACTGAAGCTTTCTTT
TRBJ1-1,NA,TRBV28,NA,CASSLKRMNTEAFF,TGTGCCAGCAGTTTAAAGAGGATGAACACTGAAGCTTTCTTT
TRBJ1-4,NA,TRBV7-6,NA,CASSFREGEKLFF,TGTGCCAGCAGCTTCCGAGAGGGCGAGAAACTGTTTTTT
TRBJ2-4,NA,TRBV19,NA,CASSIVGGGGKNIQYF,TGTGCCAGTAGTATAGTTGGGGGAGGGGGTAAAAACATTCAGTACTTC
TRBJ1-2,NA,TRBV10-3,once,CAISTVEGGYTF,TGTGCCATCTCAACGGTGGAGGGTGGCTACACCTTC
TRBJ1-2,NA,TRBV11-2,NA,CASSLQQNYGYTF,TGTGCCAGCAGCTTACAACAAAACTATGGCTACACCTTC
TRBJ1-2,TRBD1,TRBV7-2,few,CASSLRQGGGYTF,TGTGCCAGCAGCTTGAGACAGGGAGGTGGCTACACCTTC
TRBJ2-6,NA,TRBV10-3,few,CAIFNSGANVLTF,TGTGCCATCTTCAATTCTGGGGCCAACGTCCTGACTTTC
TRBJ2-7,NA,TRBV28,NA,CASSPQSGPSYEQYF,TGTGCCAGCAGTCCTCAGAGCGGCCCATCCTACGAGCAGTACTTC
TRBJ2-7,NA,TRBV16,NA,CASSQLSRYEQYF,TGTGCCAGCAGCCAACTATCTCGCTACGAGCAGTACTTC
TRBJ2-7,NA,TRBV7-9,NA,CASSEDSVSYEQYF,TGTGCCAGCAGCGAGGACAGTGTTAGCTACGAGCAGTACTTC
TRBJ2-1,TRBD1,TRBV7-3,once,CASSLKVFGTGGMNEQFF,TGTGCCAGCAGCTTAAAAGTGTTTGGGACAGGGGGCATGAATGAGCAGTTCTTC
TRBJ2-3,NA,TRBV6-5,NA,CASSLRGLDTQYF,TGTGCCAGCAGTTTAAGGGGGTTAGATACGCAGTATTTT
TRBJ2-5,TRBD1,TRBV7-9,few,CASSMGQGRVETQYF,TGTGCCAGCAGCATGGGACAGGGGAGAGTTGAGACCCAGTACTTC
TRBJ1-3,TRBD1,TRBV5-6,NA,CASSLEQGVGNTIYF,TGTGCCAGCAGCTTGGAACAGGGGGTAGGAAACACCATATATTTT
TRBJ2-3,TRBD2,TRBV29-1,NA,CSVEDRLAGVADTQYF,TGCAGCGTTGAAGATCGGCTAGCGGGAGTCGCAGATACGCAGTATTTT
TRBJ1-2,NA,TRBV5-1,NA,CASSPDSNYGYTF,TGCGCCAGCAGCCCGGACAGTAACTATGGCTACACCTTC
TRBJ2-1,NA,TRBV6-5,few,CASSWGPAAGNNEQFF,TGTGCCAGCAGTTGGGGCCCGGCGGCGGGAAACAATGAGCAGTTCTTC
TRBJ1-2,NA,TRBV9,few,CASSGGVNYGYTF,TGTGCCAGCAGCGGGGGAGTTAACTATGGCTACACCTTC
TRBJ2-3,NA,TRBV5-1,NA,CASSAGTSTDTQYF,TGCGCCAGCAGCGCCGGGACTAGCACAGATACGCAGTATTTT
TRBJ2-1,NA,TRBV7-8,NA,CASSGRFYNEQFF,TGTGCCAGCAGCGGCCGCTTCTACAATGAGCAGTTCTTC
TRBJ1-4,NA,TRBV27,NA,CASSFGGEKLFF,TGTGCCAGCAGTTTTGGGGGGGAAAAACTGTTTTTT
TRBJ2-7,TRBD2,TRBV4-2,NA,CASSQGTSETISSYEQYF,TGTGCCAGCAGCCAAGGGACTAGCGAGACTATTAGCTCCTACGAGCAGTACTTC
TRBJ2-3,TRBD1,TRBV5-1,NA,CASSLYQGAMTDTQYF,TGCGCCAGCAGCCTCTACCAGGGGGCTATGACAGATACGCAGTATTTT
TRBJ1-2,TRBD1,TRBV10-3,NA,CASAGSGTGGSYTF,TGTGCCTCGGCGGGATCCGGGACAGGGGGAAGCTACACCTTC
TRBJ2-1,TRBD2,TRBV6-4,NA,CASSRTSGGRDEQFF,TGTGCCAGCAGCAGAACTAGCGGGGGTAGGGATGAGCAGTTCTTC
TRBJ1-1,TRBD1,TRBV28,many,CASSPRQGIWSEAFF,TGTGCCAGCAGTCCAAGACAGGGGATTTGGTCTGAAGCTTTCTTT
TRBJ1-1,NA,TRBV19,NA,CASRQGGVRNTEAFF,TGTGCCAGTAGACAGGGAGGTGTGCGGAACACTGAAGCTTTCTTT